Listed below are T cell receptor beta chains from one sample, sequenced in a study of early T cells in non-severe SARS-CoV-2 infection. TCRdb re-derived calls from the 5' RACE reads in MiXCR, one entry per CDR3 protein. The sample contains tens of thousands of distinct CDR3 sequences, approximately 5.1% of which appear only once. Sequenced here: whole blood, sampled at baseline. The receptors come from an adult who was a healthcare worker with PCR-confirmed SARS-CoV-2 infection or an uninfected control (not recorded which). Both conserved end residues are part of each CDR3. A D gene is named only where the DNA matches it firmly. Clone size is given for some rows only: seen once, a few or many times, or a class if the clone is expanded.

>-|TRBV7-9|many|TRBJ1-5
TGTGCCAGCAGCCTTTCAGGGGATCAGCCCCAGCATTTT
CASSLSGDQPQHF
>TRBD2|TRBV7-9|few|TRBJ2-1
TGTGCCAGCAGCTTAGCGCCTGTGGAAGCGGGAGAGCTCAATGAGCAGTTCTTC
CASSLAPVEAGELNEQFF
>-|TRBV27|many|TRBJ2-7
TGTGCCAGCAGTGCGGGCAAGGCCACCTACGAGCAGTACTTC
CASSAGKATYEQYF
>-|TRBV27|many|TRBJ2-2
TGTGCCAGCAGAATGACTAGAACGAACACCGGGGAGCTGTTTTTT
CASRMTRTNTGELFF
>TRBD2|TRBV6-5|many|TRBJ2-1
TGTGCCAGCAGGCCGGGGGGACTGGGCTCCTACAATGAGCAGTTCTTC
CASRPGGLGSYNEQFF
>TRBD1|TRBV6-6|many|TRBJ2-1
TGTGCCAGCAGTTACTCCGGACAGGGGGCGGACAATGAGCAGTTCTTC
CASSYSGQGADNEQFF
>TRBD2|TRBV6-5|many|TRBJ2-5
TGTGCCAGCAGTGCCCGACTAGCGCGTCAAGAGACCCAGTACTTC
CASSARLARQETQYF
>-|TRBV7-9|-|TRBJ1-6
TGTGCCAGCAGCTTAGGCGCCAATTCACCCCTCCACTTT
CASSLGANSPLHF
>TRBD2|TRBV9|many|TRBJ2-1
TGTGCCAGCAGCGTGGCCAGGACTAGTAACAATGAGCAGTTCTTC
CASSVARTSNNEQFF
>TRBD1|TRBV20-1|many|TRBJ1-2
TGCAGTGCTAGAGATAACACAGGGGGAGGCTACACCTTC
CSARDNTGGGYTF
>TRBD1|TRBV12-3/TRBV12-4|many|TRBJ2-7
TGTGCCAGCAGGCCGGGACAGGGGGTCGAGCAGTACTTC
CASRPGQGVEQYF
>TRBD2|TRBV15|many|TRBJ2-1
TGTGCCACCAGCAGAGATGGGATGCCTAGCGGTTACAATGAGCAGTTCTTC
CATSRDGMPSGYNEQFF
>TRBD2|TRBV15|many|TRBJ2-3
TGTGCCACCAGCAGTCTAGCGGGAGGGAGCACAGATACGCAGTATTTT
CATSSLAGGSTDTQYF
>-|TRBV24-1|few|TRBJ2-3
TGTGCCACCAGTAAAGCCCGACGGTCCAGGCCCCCAGATACGCAGTATTTT
CATSKARRSRPPDTQYF
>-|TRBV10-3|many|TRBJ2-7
TGTGCCATCAGTACCGACAGGGAGGGCGAGCAGTACTTC
CAISTDREGEQYF
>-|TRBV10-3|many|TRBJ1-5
TGTGCCATCAGTCAAACAGGGACTAATCAGCCCCAGCATTTT
CAISQTGTNQPQHF
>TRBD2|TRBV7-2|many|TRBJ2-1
TGTGCCAGCAGCTTAGTGAGCGGGAGTCTGAATGAGCAGTTCTTC
CASSLVSGSLNEQFF
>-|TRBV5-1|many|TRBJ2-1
TGCGCCAGCAGCTTGGGGCTAGTGGTCGATGAGCAGTTCTTC
CASSLGLVVDEQFF